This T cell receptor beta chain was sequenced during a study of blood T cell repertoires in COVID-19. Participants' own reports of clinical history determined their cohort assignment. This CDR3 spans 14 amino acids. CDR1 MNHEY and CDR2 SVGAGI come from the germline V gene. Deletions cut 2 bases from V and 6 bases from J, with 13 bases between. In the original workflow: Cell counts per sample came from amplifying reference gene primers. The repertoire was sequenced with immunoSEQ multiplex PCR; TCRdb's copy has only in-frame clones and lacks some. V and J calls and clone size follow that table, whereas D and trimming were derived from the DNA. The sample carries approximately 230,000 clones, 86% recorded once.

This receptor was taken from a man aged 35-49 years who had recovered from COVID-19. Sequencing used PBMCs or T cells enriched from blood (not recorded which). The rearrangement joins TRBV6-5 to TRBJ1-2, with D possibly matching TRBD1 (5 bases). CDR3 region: CASSYGGRDHGYTF. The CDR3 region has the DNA TGTGCCAGCAGTTACGGGGGGAGGGATCATGGCTACACCTTC.